This T cell receptor (beta chain) emerged from a study of beta chain features in type 1 diabetes. Purity of each sorted population was above 95%. Every isolated RNA sample was fully reverse transcribed, so sequencing captured expressed TCRB transcripts. A few million reads were obtained on average from naive, central memory and regulatory T cell samples. Some clones are missing from TCRdb's copy, which holds only in-frame ones; the method was immunoSEQ multiplex PCR. Here the sample spans 330,000 or so clones, 14% being singletons. V shed 5 bases and J shed 5 bases, with 10 bases lying between them. This CDR3 region has 13 residues. The germline CDR1 and CDR2 sequences are SEHNR and FQNEAQ (reference sequence).

V gene TRBV7-9 combines with J gene TRBJ2-1; D gene uncertain. This sequence originates from a man aged 25 to 40 in good health. Sequences were obtained from central memory CD4+ T cells from blood. The CDR3 coding sequence is TGTGCCAGCAGCCAAGAGTTTAACAATGAGCAGTTCTTC. Translated, it gives CASSQEFNNEQFF. The full variable domain, its missing parts supplied by reference TRBV7-9 and TRBJ2-1, is DTGVSQNPRHKITKRGQNVTFRCDPISEHNRLYWYRQTLGQGPEFLTYFQNEAQLEKSRLLSDRFSAERPKGSFSTLEIQRTEQGDSAMYLCASSQEFNNEQFFGPGTRLTVL.